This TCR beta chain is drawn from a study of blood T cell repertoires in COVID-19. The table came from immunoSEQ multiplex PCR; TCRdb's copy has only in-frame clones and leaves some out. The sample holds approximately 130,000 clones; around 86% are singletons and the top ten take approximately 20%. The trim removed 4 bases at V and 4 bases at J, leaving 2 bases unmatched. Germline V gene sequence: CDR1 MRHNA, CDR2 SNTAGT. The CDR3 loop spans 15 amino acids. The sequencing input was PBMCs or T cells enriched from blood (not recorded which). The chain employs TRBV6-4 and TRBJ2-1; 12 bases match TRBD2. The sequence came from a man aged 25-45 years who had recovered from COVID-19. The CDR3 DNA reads TGTGCCAGCAGTGCAACTAGCGGGGGGTACAATGAGCAGTTCTTC. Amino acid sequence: CASSATSGGYNEQFF.